Listed here are 30 T cell receptor beta chains from one sample, sequenced in a study of Ad26.COV2.S vaccination and SARS-CoV-2 variants. Treatment denoted: roughly 18 received Ad26.COV2.S at low or high dose, single or two shots; 5 received placebo; per-sample allocation not given. Specimen acquisition occurred on day 63 following the initial vaccine or placebo injection. The assay was immunoSEQ multiplex PCR, and TCRdb's table has in-frame clones only and misses some. The sample records around 300,000 clones, 88% being singletons. The specimen comprised peripheral blood, sampled in a trial of Ad26.COV2.S vaccine versus placebo. Receptor source: a person aged 18 to 59 who received the Ad26.COV2.S COVID-19 vaccine or a placebo.

The rearrangement links TRBV28 to TRBJ2-7; D remains ambiguous. Germline V gives CDR1 MDHEN, CDR2 SYDVKM. V was trimmed by 10 bases and J by 0 bases, leaving 10 bases between them. This CDR3 spans 12 amino acids. The CDR3 DNA reads TGTGCCACAAACAGTAACTCCTACGAGCAGTACTTC. Encoded protein: CATNSNSYEQYF.

The V call is TRBV18, the J call TRBJ2-5, with D hard to call. V was clipped by 2 bases and J by 4 bases, with 5 bases between them. Germline values: CDR1 KGHSH, CDR2 LQKENI. The CDR3 runs 12 residues. The CDR3 DNA follows: TGTGCCAGCTCACCAGTGATAGAGACCCAGTACTTC. Translation: CASSPVIETQYF.

This chain links TRBV16 with TRBJ2-1; perhaps TRBD1 as D (6 bases). Germline CDR1 reads KGHSY; CDR2 reads FQNENV. Trimming pared 4 bases from V and 5 bases from J, leaving 12 bases between. This CDR3 has 14 amino acids. The CDR3 reads CASSPSRTDNEQFF. The CDR3 DNA reads as TGTGCCAGCAGCCCCTCTCGGACAGACAATGAGCAGTTCTTC.

The chain carries TRBV6-5 and TRBJ2-2; 9 nucleotides agree with TRBD1. Germline-derived CDR1 and CDR2 are MNHEY and SVGAGI. The V segment lost 6 bases and the J segment 4 bases; nucleotides outside the gene matches: 6. The CDR3 runs 15 residues. CDR3 protein: CASRVGQGFTGELFF. The CDR3 bases are TGTGCCAGCAGGGTAGGACAGGGGTTCACCGGGGAGCTGTTTTTT.

The chain recombines TRBV19 with TRBJ1-3; unclear D gene. Germline assignment: CDR1 LNHDA and CDR2 SQIVND (reference sequence). The V end lost 3 bases, the J end lost 0 bases, and 15 bases lay between the germline ends. This CDR3 has 17 residues. Here the CDR3 reads CASSMYRSLTSGNTIYF. The DNA for the CDR3 is TGTGCCAGTAGTATGTACAGATCTCTCACCTCTGGAAACACCATATATTTT. Supplemented by reference TRBV19 and TRBJ1-3, the full variable domain reads DGGITQSPKYLFRKEGQNVTLSCEQNLNHDAMYWYRQDPGQGLRLIYYSQIVNDFQKGDIAEGYSVSREKKESFPLTVTSAQKNPTAFYLCASSMYRSLTSGNTIYFGEGSWLTVV.

About this clone itself: The sample carries other DNA sequences with the same CDR3. V is TRBV6-2 or TRBV6-3 and J is TRBJ1-5; TRBD1 aligns across 11 bases. Looked up from germline, CDR1 is MNHEY and CDR2 is SVGEGT. Losses at the gene ends were 5 bases for V and 4 bases for J; bases not matched to a gene: 4. CDR3 length: 15 residues. The CDR3 spells CASSPGTGGNQPQHF. The CDR3 coding sequence is TGTGCCAGCAGTCCCGGGACAGGGGGTAATCAGCCCCAGCATTTT.

The chain combines TRBV4-1 with TRBJ2-1, with 13 positions matching TRBD2. The CDR3 spans 18 residues. V was pared by 3 bases and J by 6 bases, with 11 bases of the junction left unmatched. The germline CDR1 and CDR2 sequences are MGHRA and YSYEKL. The DNA of the CDR3 is TGCGCCAGCAGCCACGGACTAGCGGGGGCCCACCACCCCAATGAGCAGTTCTTC. Its protein product is CASSHGLAGAHHPNEQFF.

A remark on this clone: With a far larger clone one base away, a read error is the likely cause. This chain connects TRBV2 to TRBJ2-7; D is perhaps TRBD1 (5 bases). The CDR3 sequence is 12 residues long. Germline CDR1 reads SNHLY; CDR2 reads FYNNEI. V dropped 7 bases and J dropped 0 bases, with 7 bases sitting between them. The CDR3 sequence: CASIDSSYEQYF. CDR3 DNA sequence: TGTGCCAGCATTGACAGCTCCTACGAGCAGTACTTC.

V and J are TRBV5-1 and TRBJ2-7; D might be TRBD1 (6 bases). Germline assignment: CDR1 SGHRS and CDR2 YFSETQ. This CDR3 is 15 amino acids long. V lost 2 bases and J lost 0, with 12 bases in between. In nucleotides, the CDR3 is TGCGCCAGCAGCTTACGGGTAGGGGGCTCCTACGAGCAGTACTTC. The encoded protein is CASSLRVGGSYEQYF. The whole variable domain, remainder taken from reference TRBV5-1 and TRBJ2-7, is KAGVTQTPRYLIKTRGQQVTLSCSPISGHRSVSWYQQTPGQGLQFLFEYFSETQRNKGNFPGRFSGRQFSNSRSEMNVSTLELGDSALYLCASSLRVGGSYEQYFGPGTRLTVT.

The rearrangement uses TRBV7-3 and TRBJ2-3; D gene unclear. CDR1 SGHTA and CDR2 FQGTGA come from the germline V gene. V lost 5 bases and J 2 bases, leaving 8 bases between the germline ends. The CDR3 totals 13 residues. The CDR3 nucleotides read TGTGCCAGCAGCCCCCCGGCCACAGATACGCAGTATTTT. Translating it yields CASSPPATDTQYF. The variable domain in full, with the rest retrieved from reference TRBV7-3 and TRBJ2-3, is GAGVSQTPSNKVTEKGKYVELRCDPISGHTALYWYRQSLGQGPEFLIYFQGTGAADDSGLPNDRFFAVRPEGSVSTLKIQRTERGDSAVYLCASSPPATDTQYFGPGTRLTVL.

The V gene is TRBV5-4, the J gene TRBJ2-7; D is possibly TRBD2 (6 bases). Between the trimmed V and J ends, which lost 3 bases and 6 bases, there was a span of 22 bases. The CDR3 totals 16 residues. Germline V CDR1 and CDR2: SGHNT, YYREEE (reference sequence). The CDR3 DNA reads TGTGCCAGCAGCTCCCCCCTTGGCGCGGGGCTGGTCGAGCAGTACTTC. The encoded protein is CASSSPLGAGLVEQYF.

The chain recombines TRBV12-3 or TRBV12-4 with TRBJ1-5, with D uncertain. The CDR3 length is 13 residues. The ends were cut back, 5 bases at V and 4 bases at J, with 9 bases in the middle. CDR3 nucleotide sequence: TGTGCCAGCAGTCCGCAGACTAATCAGCCCCAGCATTTT. Amino acid sequence: CASSPQTNQPQHF.

The chain recombines TRBV6-6 with TRBJ2-2; D remains ambiguous. Between the trimmed V and J ends, which lost 7 bases and 4 bases, there was a span of 16 bases. Germline CDR1 is MNHNY and CDR2 is SVGAGI (reference sequence). CDR3 size: 15 residues. DNA of the CDR3: TGTGCCAGCACCCACGGGCAAGTGGGCACCGGGGAGCTGTTTTTT. Translated, it gives CASTHGQVGTGELFF.

The V gene is TRBV5-1, the J gene TRBJ2-7, with TRBD2 matching over 14 bases. This CDR3 has 15 residues. V was pared by 5 bases and J by 5 bases, with 6 bases of the junction left unmatched. Per the germline V gene, CDR1 is SGHRS and CDR2 is YFSETQ. This chain's CDR3 is CASSRGLAGVHEQYF. The CDR3 region has the DNA TGCGCCAGCAGTCGGGGACTAGCGGGAGTTCACGAGCAGTACTTC.

This clone was observed once. The chain employs TRBV27 and TRBJ1-2; 7 nucleotides line up with TRBD1. Germline V gene lookup returns CDR1 MNHEY and CDR2 SMNVEV (reference sequence). Germline trimming cut 8 bases from V and 2 bases from J; bases unmatched to any gene: 11. The CDR3 is 15 amino acids. As DNA, the CDR3 is TGTGCCAGCTCATCGGAGACAGGGCCCAACTATGGCTACACCTTC. As protein: CASSSETGPNYGYTF.

This clone has a handful of counts. V gene TRBV19 combines with J gene TRBJ2-2, with 12 bases matching TRBD1. There are 15 residues in the CDR3. Germline-derived CDR1 and CDR2 are LNHDA and SQIVND (reference sequence). The J segment lost 8 bases and the V segment lost 9 bases, leaving 10 bases of the junction unmatched. CDR3 sequence: CARAEGQGASGELFF. The CDR3 bases are TGTGCCAGAGCCGAGGGACAGGGGGCTTCGGGGGAGCTGTTTTTT.

V usage is TRBV12-5 and J usage is TRBJ2-1; D might be TRBD1 (6 bases). Trimming shortened V by 6 bases and J by 4 bases, and 13 bases separated the two germline ends. The germline V gene encodes CDR1 LGHNT and CDR2 FRNRAP. This CDR3 has 14 amino acids. The CDR3, as DNA: TGTGCTAGTGGCCGACAGGTTCCTTACAATGAGCAGTTCTTC. This gives the protein CASGRQVPYNEQFF.

J is TRBJ2-2 and V is TRBV4-2; TRBD2 agrees at 12 bases. The CDR3 contains 17 residues. Germline CDR1 reads LGHNA; CDR2 reads YNFKEQ. V trimming: 1 base; J trimming: 5 bases; junction bases outside the gene matches: 5. As DNA, the CDR3 is TGTGCCAGCAGCCAAGTCGGACTAGCGGGGAATACCGGGGAGCTGTTTTTT. This encodes CASSQVGLAGNTGELFF.

The chain joins TRBV5-1 to TRBJ2-7; TRBD1 agrees at 9 bases. After removal of 0 bases from V and 0 bases from J, the junction contained 1 base not matched to a gene. CDR1 and CDR2 (germline): SGHRS, YFSETQ. The CDR3 runs 15 residues. CDR3 sequence (DNA): TGCGCCAGCAGCTTGGCACAGGGGGCCTCCTACGAGCAGTACTTC. This translates into CASSLAQGASYEQYF. Filled out from reference TRBV5-1 and TRBJ2-7, the complete variable domain reads KAGVTQTPRYLIKTRGQQVTLSCSPISGHRSVSWYQQTPGQGLQFLFEYFSETQRNKGNFPGRFSGRQFSNSRSEMNVSTLELGDSALYLCASSLAQGASYEQYFGPGTRLTVT.

The chain carries TRBV7-9 and TRBJ1-2; 10 nucleotides agree with TRBD1. Losses at the gene ends were 3 bases for V and 5 bases for J; bases not matched to a gene: 3. Germline lookup yields CDR1 SEHNR and CDR2 FQNEAQ (reference sequence). The CDR3 is 14 residues long. The CDR3 reads CASSFPGQGYGYTF. The CDR3 nucleotides are TGTGCCAGCAGCTTTCCGGGACAGGGGTATGGCTACACCTTC.

V gene TRBV21-1 combines with J gene TRBJ2-3; the table's TRBD2 call for D was not verified on the DNA. TRBV21-1 is reported as a pseudogene. The CDR3 is 21 residues long. CDR3 in DNA: TGTGCCAGCAGCAAAGGCGCGTGGGGGATGCGGGGGGACATTAGCACAGATACGCAGTATTTT. Its translation is CASSKGAWGMRGDISTDTQYF.

V gene TRBV28 combines with J gene TRBJ1-5; D is possibly TRBD1 (5 bases). CDR1 MDHEN and CDR2 SYDVKM come from the germline V gene. CDR3 length: 15 amino acids. Trimming left V 6 bases short and J 5 bases short, with 17 bases between. The CDR3 loop is CASSSGPLADQPQHF. Here the CDR3 DNA reads TGTGCCAGCAGCTCGGGGCCTCTGGCGGATCAGCCCCAGCATTTT.

The V gene is TRBV27, the J gene TRBJ2-5; no clear D gene. CDR1 MNHEY and CDR2 SMNVEV come from the germline V gene (reference sequence). Trimming took off 4 bases at V and 2 bases at J, with 8 bases between the two ends. The CDR3 loop spans 13 amino acids. CDR3 sequence (DNA): TGTGCCAGCAGTTCGATCTTTCAAGAGACCCAGTACTTC. Protein sequence: CASSSIFQETQYF.

The chain employs TRBV7-9 and TRBJ1-1; a possible D gene is TRBD1 (5 bases). Germline V gene sequence: CDR1 SEHNR, CDR2 FQNEAQ (reference sequence). The CDR3 is 16 amino acids. The germline V and J ends were trimmed by 4 bases and 0 bases, with 15 bases remaining between them. CDR3 nucleotides: TGTGCCAGCAGCTCTAAACTAGGGGCCTTGAACACTGAAGCTTTCTTT. Translation: CASSSKLGALNTEAFF.

The J gene is TRBJ1-2, the V gene TRBV6-6; possibly TRBD1 for D (5 bases). Germline loops: CDR1 MNHNY, CDR2 SVGAGI (reference sequence). The CDR3 consists of 14 residues. The ends were cut back, 4 bases at V and 3 bases at J, with 12 bases in the middle. The CDR3 DNA sequence: TGTGCCAGCAGTTCGGGGCCAAGGGACTATGGCTACACCTTC. This sequence encodes CASSSGPRDYGYTF.

V and J are TRBV15 and TRBJ1-2; perhaps TRBD1 as D (5 bases). This CDR3 is 14 amino acids long. The V end was cut by 2 bases, the J end by 1 base, with 8 bases between. Germline V CDR1 and CDR2: LNHNV, YYDKDF (reference sequence). The CDR3 spells CATSRSRVNYGYTF. The CDR3 bases are TGTGCCACCAGCAGATCCAGGGTTAACTATGGCTACACCTTC.

This chain links TRBV28 with TRBJ1-5, with TRBD1 as a possible D gene (5 bases). This CDR3 has 17 amino acids. Germline V gene data show CDR1 as MDHEN and CDR2 as SYDVKM. V lost 2 bases to trimming and J lost 3 bases, with 17 bases between them. The DNA for the CDR3 is TGTGCCAGCAGTTTAGCCGGGGTGGGGCAGCACAATCAGCCCCAGCATTTT. This sequence encodes CASSLAGVGQHNQPQHF.

About this clone itself: Other nucleotide sequences from this sample produce the same CDR3. The rearrangement joins TRBV19 to TRBJ2-5; no reliable D call. The CDR3 has 13 residues. Trimming left V 3 bases short and J 1 base short, with 6 bases between. Germline V CDR1 and CDR2: LNHDA, SQIVND (reference sequence). The chain's CDR3 is CASSIRVQETQYF. DNA of the CDR3: TGTGCCAGTAGTATTCGCGTCCAAGAGACCCAGTACTTC.

This sequence joins TRBV6-4 and TRBJ1-2; D gene ambiguous. The CDR3 extends over 13 amino acids. V gave up 3 bases and J gave up 6 bases, with 11 bases separating them. CDR1 is MRHNA, CDR2 SNTAGT, per germline. In DNA, the CDR3 is TGTGCCAGCAGTGAAGCGGGTAGGGATGGCTACACCTTC. Its protein product is CASSEAGRDGYTF.

The CDR3 spells CASSDSLYNSPLHF. The CDR3 nucleotides read TGTGCCAGCAGCGACAGTCTCTATAATTCACCCCTCCACTTT. The chain employs TRBV7-9 and TRBJ1-6; possible D gene TRBD1, 5 bases. Germline assignment: CDR1 SEHNR and CDR2 FQNEAQ (reference sequence). This CDR3 comprises 14 residues. V gave up 5 bases and J gave up 3 bases, with 8 bases separating them.